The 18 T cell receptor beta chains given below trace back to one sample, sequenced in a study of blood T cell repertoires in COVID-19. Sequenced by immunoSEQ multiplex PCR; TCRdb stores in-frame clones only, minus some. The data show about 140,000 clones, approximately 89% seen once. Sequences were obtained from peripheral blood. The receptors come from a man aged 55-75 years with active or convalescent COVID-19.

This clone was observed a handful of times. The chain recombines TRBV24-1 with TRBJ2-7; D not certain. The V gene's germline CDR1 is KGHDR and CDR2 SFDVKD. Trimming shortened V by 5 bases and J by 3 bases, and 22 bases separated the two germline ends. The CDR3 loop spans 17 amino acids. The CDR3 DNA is TGTGCCACCAGTGGTCGCGTATCCACCTCACTAAACTACGAGCAGTACTTC. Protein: CATSGRVSTSLNYEQYF.

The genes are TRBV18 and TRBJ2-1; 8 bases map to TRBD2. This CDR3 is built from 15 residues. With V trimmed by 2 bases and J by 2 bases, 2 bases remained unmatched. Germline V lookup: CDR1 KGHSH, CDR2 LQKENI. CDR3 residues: CASSPSGGPYNEQFF. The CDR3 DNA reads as TGTGCCAGCTCACCATCGGGAGGGCCCTACAATGAGCAGTTCTTC.

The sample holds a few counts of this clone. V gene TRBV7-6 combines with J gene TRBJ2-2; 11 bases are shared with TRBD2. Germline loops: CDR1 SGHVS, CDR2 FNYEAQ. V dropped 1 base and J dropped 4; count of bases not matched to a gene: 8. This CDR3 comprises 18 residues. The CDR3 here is CASSLGSGRGRSTGELFF. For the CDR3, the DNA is TGTGCCAGCAGCTTAGGTAGCGGGAGGGGAAGGAGCACCGGGGAGCTGTTTTTT.

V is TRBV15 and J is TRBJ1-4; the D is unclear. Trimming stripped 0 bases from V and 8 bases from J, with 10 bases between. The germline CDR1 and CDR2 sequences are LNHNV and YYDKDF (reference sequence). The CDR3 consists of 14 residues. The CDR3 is CATSREELREKLFF. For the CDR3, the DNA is TGTGCCACCAGCAGAGAAGAGTTGAGGGAAAAACTGTTTTTT.

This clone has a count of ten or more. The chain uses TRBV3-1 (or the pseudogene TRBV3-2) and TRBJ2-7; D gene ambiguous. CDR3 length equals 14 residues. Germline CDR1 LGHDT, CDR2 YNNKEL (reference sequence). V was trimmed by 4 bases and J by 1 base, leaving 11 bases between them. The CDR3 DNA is TGTGCCAGCAGCCCCGACTTTGGGTCCTACGAGCAGTACTTC. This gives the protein CASSPDFGSYEQYF.

CDR3 in DNA: TGCGCCAGCAGCTACAGGGGCGGGGATGAAAAACTGTTTTTT. This translates into CASSYRGGDEKLFF. This chain joins TRBV5-1 and TRBJ1-4; 7 bases line up with TRBD1. Germline CDR1 SGHRS, CDR2 YFSETQ. V was clipped by 3 bases and J by 6 bases; unmatched bases: 5. The CDR3 sequence is 14 residues long.

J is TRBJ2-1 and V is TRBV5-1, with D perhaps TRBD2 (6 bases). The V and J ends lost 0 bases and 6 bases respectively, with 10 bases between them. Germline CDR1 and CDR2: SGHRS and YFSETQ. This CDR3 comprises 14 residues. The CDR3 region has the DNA TGCGCCAGCAGCTTGGGAGCCGGGGGCAATGAGCAGTTCTTC. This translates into CASSLGAGGNEQFF.

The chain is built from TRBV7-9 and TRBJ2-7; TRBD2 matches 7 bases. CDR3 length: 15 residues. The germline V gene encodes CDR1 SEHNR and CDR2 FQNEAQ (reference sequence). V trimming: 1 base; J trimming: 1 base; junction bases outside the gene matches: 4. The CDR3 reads CASSLGGRGSYEQYF. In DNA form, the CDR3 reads TGTGCCAGCAGCTTAGGCGGGAGAGGGTCCTACGAGCAGTACTTC.

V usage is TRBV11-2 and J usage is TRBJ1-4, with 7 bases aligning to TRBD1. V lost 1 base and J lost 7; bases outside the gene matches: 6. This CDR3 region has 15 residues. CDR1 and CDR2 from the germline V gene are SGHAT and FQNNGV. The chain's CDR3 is CASSLGDRDVEKLFF. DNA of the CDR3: TGTGCCAGCAGCTTAGGCGACAGGGACGTTGAAAAACTGTTTTTT.

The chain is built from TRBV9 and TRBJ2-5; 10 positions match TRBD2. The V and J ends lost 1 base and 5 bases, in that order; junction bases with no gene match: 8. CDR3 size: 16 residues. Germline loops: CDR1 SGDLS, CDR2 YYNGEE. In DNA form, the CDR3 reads TGTGCCAGCAGCGTATCAGCTAGCGGGAGAGGCGAGACCCAGTACTTC. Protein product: CASSVSASGRGETQYF.

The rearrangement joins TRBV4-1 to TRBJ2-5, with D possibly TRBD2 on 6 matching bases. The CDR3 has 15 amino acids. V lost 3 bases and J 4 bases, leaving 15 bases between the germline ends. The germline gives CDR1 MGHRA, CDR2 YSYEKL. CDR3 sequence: CASSQPRGSRETQYF. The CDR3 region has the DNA TGCGCCAGCAGCCAGCCACGGGGGAGCAGAGAGACCCAGTACTTC.

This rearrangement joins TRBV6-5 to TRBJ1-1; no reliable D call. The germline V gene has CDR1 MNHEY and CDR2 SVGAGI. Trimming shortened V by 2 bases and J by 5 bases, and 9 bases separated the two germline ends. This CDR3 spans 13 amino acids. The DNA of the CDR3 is TGTGCCAGCAGTTACGACATTCGGACTGAAGCTTTCTTT. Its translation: CASSYDIRTEAFF.

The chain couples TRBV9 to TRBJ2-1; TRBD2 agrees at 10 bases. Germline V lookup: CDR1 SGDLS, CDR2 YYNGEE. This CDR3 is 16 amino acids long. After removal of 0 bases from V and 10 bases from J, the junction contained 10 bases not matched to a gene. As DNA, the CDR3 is TGTGCCAGCAGCGTAGTAGGGCTAGCGGGAGTAGGAGAGCAGTTCTTC. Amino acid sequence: CASSVVGLAGVGEQFF.

CDR3 loop: CASSWGTGGTEKLFF. DNA for the CDR3: TGTGCCAGCAGCTGGGGGACAGGGGGCACGGAAAAACTGTTTTTT. The chain is built from TRBV7-9 and TRBJ1-4; 12 bases map to TRBD1. The CDR3 has 15 residues. With 4 bases clipped from V and 8 bases from J, the junction kept 5 bases outside the gene matches. Germline V gene data show CDR1 as SEHNR and CDR2 as FQNEAQ (reference sequence).

CDR3 residues: CASSSSRAYGYTF. The CDR3 DNA follows: TGTGCCAGCAGCTCGTCCAGGGCTTATGGCTACACCTTC. J is TRBJ1-2 and V is TRBV5-4; D perhaps matches TRBD1 (5 bases). Trimming removed 3 bases from V and 5 bases from J, with 11 bases in between. Germline assignment: CDR1 SGHNT and CDR2 YYREEE (reference sequence). This CDR3 spans 13 amino acids.

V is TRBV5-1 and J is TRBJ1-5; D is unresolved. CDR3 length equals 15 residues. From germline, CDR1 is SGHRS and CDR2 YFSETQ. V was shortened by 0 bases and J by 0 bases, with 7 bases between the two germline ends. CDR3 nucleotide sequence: TGCGCCAGCAGCTTGGGACAAAATAGCAATCAGCCCCAGCATTTT. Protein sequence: CASSLGQNSNQPQHF.

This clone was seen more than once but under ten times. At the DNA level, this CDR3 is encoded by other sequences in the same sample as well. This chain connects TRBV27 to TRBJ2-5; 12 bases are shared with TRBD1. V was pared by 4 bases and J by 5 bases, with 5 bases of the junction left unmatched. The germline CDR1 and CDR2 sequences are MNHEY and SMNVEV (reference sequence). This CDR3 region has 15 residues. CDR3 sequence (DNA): TGTGCCAGCAGTTCAGGGACAGGGGGCGTTGAGACCCAGTACTTC. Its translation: CASSSGTGGVETQYF.

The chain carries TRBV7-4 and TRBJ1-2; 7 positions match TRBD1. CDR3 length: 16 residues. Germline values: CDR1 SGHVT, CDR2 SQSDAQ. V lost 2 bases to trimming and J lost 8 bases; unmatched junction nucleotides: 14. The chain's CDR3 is CASSLPGTVIVMGYTF. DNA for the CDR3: TGTGCCAGCAGCTTACCAGGGACAGTCATCGTCATGGGCTACACCTTC.